One and the same sample provided the 26 T cell receptor beta chains below, sequenced in a study of beta chain features in type 1 diabetes. Every bit of the isolated RNA underwent reverse transcription, so sequencing read expressed TCRB transcripts. Sequenced by immunoSEQ multiplex PCR; TCRdb stores in-frame clones only, minus some. The sample shows 680,000 or so clones, roughly a sixth of them seen only once. The sample consisted of naive CD4+ T cells from blood. These receptors were collected from a man aged 18 to 30 in good health.

V is TRBV18 and J is TRBJ2-2; no clear D. The ends were cut back, 6 bases at V and 3 bases at J, with 5 bases in the middle. The CDR3 loop spans 12 amino acids. Germline V gives CDR1 KGHSH, CDR2 LQKENI. The CDR3 here is CASSHYTGELFF. CDR3 bases: TGTGCCAGCTCCCACTACACCGGGGAGCTGTTTTTT.

This chain connects TRBV10-3 to TRBJ2-3; D not resolved. The V end was cut by 8 bases, the J end by 0 bases, with 12 bases between. The CDR3 consists of 14 residues. Per the germline V gene, CDR1 is ENHRY and CDR2 is SYGVKD. This chain's CDR3 is CAIGETISTDTQYF. CDR3 in DNA: TGTGCCATCGGGGAAACCATCAGCACAGATACGCAGTATTTT.

The J gene is TRBJ2-1, the V gene TRBV7-3, with D unclear. The V gene's germline CDR1 is SGHTA and CDR2 FQGTGA. V was cut by 5 bases and J by 5 bases, with 13 bases left in between. The CDR3 is made up of 14 amino acids. Here the CDR3 reads CASSLTRDNNEQFF. CDR3 coding DNA: TGTGCCAGCAGCCTCACACGAGATAACAATGAGCAGTTCTTC.

This chain links TRBV10-3 with TRBJ2-5; perhaps TRBD1 as D (5 bases). Germline V gives CDR1 ENHRY, CDR2 SYGVKD. V lost 6 bases and J lost 2, with 10 bases in between. The CDR3 is 13 amino acids. The CDR3 region has the DNA TGTGCCATCAGGACAGAACTACAAGAGACCCAGTACTTC. Protein product: CAIRTELQETQYF.

This clone was recorded a few times. This rearrangement joins TRBV11-2 to TRBJ2-2; D remains ambiguous. V dropped 5 bases and J dropped 3 bases, with 10 bases sitting between them. Germline CDR1 SGHAT, CDR2 FQNNGV. The CDR3 length is 14 residues. CDR3 DNA: TGTGCCAGCAGCCGCGGTCCCGACACCGGGGAGCTGTTTTTT. This translates into CASSRGPDTGELFF. Filled out from reference TRBV11-2 and TRBJ2-2, the complete variable domain reads EAGVAQSPRYKIIEKRQSVAFWCNPISGHATLYWYQQILGQGPKLLIQFQNNGVVDDSQLPKDRFSAERLKGVDSTLKIQPAKLEDSAVYLCASSRGPDTGELFFGEGSRLTVL.

CDR3 sequence: CTSSQVSSGGFLGTGELFF. In DNA form, the CDR3 reads TGCACCAGCAGCCAAGTCTCTAGCGGGGGGTTCCTGGGGACCGGGGAGCTGTTTTTT. J is TRBJ2-2 and V is TRBV1; the D call of TRBD2 is as the table states it, not checked on the DNA. TRBV1 constitutes a pseudogene. There are 19 residues in the CDR3.

This rearrangement joins TRBV7-9 to TRBJ1-2; D is possibly TRBD1 (6 bases). V gave up 5 bases and J gave up 4 bases, with 17 bases separating them. The germline V gene has CDR1 SEHNR and CDR2 FQNEAQ (reference sequence). The CDR3 totals 15 residues. The CDR3 protein is CASSQTGGRGYGYTF. CDR3 coding DNA: TGTGCCAGCAGCCAAACGGGGGGGCGCGGCTATGGCTACACCTTC.

This clone was observed a handful of times. The chain is built from TRBV7-9 and TRBJ2-6; D not certain. CDR3 length: 13 amino acids. V was shortened by 5 bases and J by 0 bases, with 2 bases between the two germline ends. The V gene's germline CDR1 is SEHNR and CDR2 FQNEAQ (reference sequence). The CDR3 region has the DNA TGTGCCAGCAGCGCCTCTGGGGCCAACGTCCTGACTTTC. Amino acid sequence: CASSASGANVLTF.

The genes are TRBV14 and TRBJ2-1; 7 nucleotides line up with TRBD2. The trim removed 1 base at V and 1 base at J, leaving 7 bases unmatched. Germline CDR1 and CDR2: SGHDN and FVKESK. CDR3 size: 17 residues. Here the CDR3 reads CASSQVGLRDSYNEQFF. The CDR3 DNA reads TGTGCCAGCAGCCAAGTGGGACTACGTGATTCCTACAATGAGCAGTTCTTC.

The chain recombines TRBV28 with TRBJ1-2, with D possibly TRBD1 on 5 matching bases. Germline V gives CDR1 MDHEN, CDR2 SYDVKM. CDR3 size: 13 residues. Trimming pared 7 bases from V and 4 bases from J, leaving 13 bases between. The CDR3 DNA sequence: TGTGCCAGCAACCCGACAGACCTCTATGGCTACACCTTC. It codes for CASNPTDLYGYTF.

V usage is TRBV7-9 and J usage is TRBJ2-7; D unclear. The CDR3 runs 15 residues. Germline CDR1 is SEHNR and CDR2 is FQNEAQ (reference sequence). The V end was cut by 0 bases, the J end by 2 bases, with 11 bases between. CDR3 region: CASSLAQGETYEQYF. The DNA for the CDR3 is TGTGCCAGCAGCTTAGCGCAAGGAGAGACCTACGAGCAGTACTTC.

This clone has a handful of counts. This chain connects TRBV30 to TRBJ2-5, with TRBD2 matching over 11 bases. J was trimmed by 5 bases and V by 5 bases; bases with no gene match: 7. There are 14 residues in the CDR3. Germline CDR1 reads GTSNPN; CDR2 reads SVGIG (reference sequence). The DNA for the CDR3 is TGTGCCTGGGCGGGACTAGCGGAAATCGAGACCCAGTACTTC. Its protein is CAWAGLAEIETQYF. Complete variable domain (other parts from reference TRBV30 and TRBJ2-5): SQTIHQWPATLVQPVGSPLSLECTVEGTSNPNLYWYRQAAGRGLQLLFYSVGIGQISSEVPQNLSASRPQDRQFILSSKKLLLSDSGFYLCAWAGLAEIETQYFGPGTRLLVL.

The rearrangement joins TRBV7-2 to TRBJ1-5; no clear D. Germline CDR1 reads SGHTA; CDR2 reads FQGNSA. CDR3 size: 15 residues. V gave up 3 bases and J gave up 2 bases, with 11 bases separating them. CDR3: CASSFAPRRNQPQHF. For the CDR3, the DNA is TGTGCCAGCAGCTTCGCCCCGAGGCGCAATCAGCCCCAGCATTTT.

The chain recombines TRBV5-1 with TRBJ2-2; 7 positions match TRBD1. V was clipped by 3 bases and J by 6 bases; unmatched bases: 2. The CDR3 is 13 residues long. Germline V CDR1 and CDR2: SGHRS, YFSETQ. Here the CDR3 DNA reads TGCGCCAGCAGCTCCCAGGGGGCCGGGGAGCTGTTTTTT. Its translation: CASSSQGAGELFF.

The gene calls are TRBV9 and TRBJ1-2; D gene uncertain. V lost 4 bases and J lost 5, with 18 bases in between. Germline V gene data show CDR1 as SGDLS and CDR2 as YYNGEE. This CDR3 spans 15 amino acids. The CDR3 here is CASSPQSAGGYGYTF. The CDR3 DNA follows: TGTGCCAGCAGCCCACAGTCCGCCGGAGGGTATGGCTACACCTTC.

This chain joins TRBV7-2 and TRBJ2-7, with 10 positions matching TRBD1. Germline V CDR1 and CDR2: SGHTA, FQGNSA. Germline trimming cut 5 bases from V and 2 bases from J; bases unmatched to any gene: 0. The CDR3 covers 13 residues. Written as DNA, the CDR3 is TGTGCCAGCAGCGGACAGGGGGCCTACGAGCAGTACTTC. Amino acids: CASSGQGAYEQYF.

V is TRBV10-3 and J is TRBJ2-7; 8 positions agree with TRBD1. The CDR3 runs 16 residues. V dropped 6 bases and J dropped 0; count of bases not matched to a gene: 10. Germline CDR1 reads ENHRY; CDR2 reads SYGVKD. The CDR3, as DNA: TGTGCCATCAGCTTCGCCTTGGGACAGGTCTCCTACGAGCAGTACTTC. This encodes CAISFALGQVSYEQYF.

This chain links TRBV7-2 with TRBJ1-1, with 7 positions matching TRBD1. In germline, CDR1 is SGHTA, CDR2 FQGNSA. The V and J ends lost 6 bases and 1 base, in that order; junction bases with no gene match: 2. This CDR3 is 13 amino acids long. CDR3 nucleotide sequence: TGTGCCAGCAGAAGGGACAGGAACACTGAAGCTTTCTTT. Translation gives CASRRDRNTEAFF.

J is TRBJ1-3 and V is TRBV10-3; tentatively, D is TRBD1 (5 bases). Deletions cut 7 bases from V and 0 bases from J, with 10 bases between. Germline lookup yields CDR1 ENHRY and CDR2 SYGVKD. The CDR3 has 14 amino acids. The CDR3 protein is CAIKGEYSGNTIYF. CDR3 bases: TGTGCCATCAAAGGGGAGTACTCTGGAAACACCATATATTTT.

This clone was observed a handful of times. The rearrangement joins TRBV28 to TRBJ2-7, with D hard to call. The germline CDR1 and CDR2 sequences are MDHEN and SYDVKM. Between the trimmed V and J ends, which lost 4 bases and 2 bases, there was a span of 15 bases. This CDR3 spans 15 amino acids. The CDR3, as DNA: TGTGCCAGCAGTTCCGTCGGCAGTTTACCCTACGAGCAGTACTTC. It yields the protein CASSSVGSLPYEQYF.

This clone was seen a few times. The J gene is TRBJ2-2, the V gene TRBV30; D unresolved. Looked up from germline, CDR1 is GTSNPN and CDR2 is SVGIG (reference sequence). The germline V and J ends were trimmed by 5 bases and 6 bases, with 13 bases remaining between them. The CDR3 covers 13 residues. CDR3 sequence reads: CAWYDRSAGELFF. CDR3 sequence (DNA): TGTGCCTGGTATGACCGGTCCGCCGGGGAGCTGTTTTTT. Complete variable domain (other parts from reference TRBV30 and TRBJ2-2): SQTIHQWPATLVQPVGSPLSLECTVEGTSNPNLYWYRQAAGRGLQLLFYSVGIGQISSEVPQNLSASRPQDRQFILSSKKLLLSDSGFYLCAWYDRSAGELFFGEGSRLTVL.

The chain employs TRBV7-6 and TRBJ2-3; 10 bases line up with TRBD2. The V gene's germline CDR1 is SGHVS and CDR2 FNYEAQ. The CDR3 has 18 amino acids. V lost 5 bases to trimming and J lost 0 bases; unmatched junction nucleotides: 11. CDR3 DNA sequence: TGTGCCAGCAGCCACCCTGCTAGCGGGGGACTGAGCACAGATACGCAGTATTTT. Its translation is CASSHPASGGLSTDTQYF. The variable domain in full, completed from reference TRBV7-6 and TRBJ2-3, reads GAGVSQSPRYKVTKRGQDVALRCDPISGHVSLYWYRQALGQGPEFLTYFNYEAQQDKSGLPNDRFSAERPEGSISTLTIQRTEQRDSAMYRCASSHPASGGLSTDTQYFGPGTRLTVL.

The chain recombines TRBV2 with TRBJ2-7, with D possibly TRBD1 on 6 matching bases. The germline CDR1 and CDR2 sequences are SNHLY and FYNNEI. This CDR3 is built from 13 residues. With 0 bases removed from V and 3 bases from J, the gap between germline ends came to 6 bases. The CDR3 reads CASSEAGHYEQYF. CDR3 coding DNA: TGTGCCAGCAGTGAAGCGGGACACTACGAGCAGTACTTC.

This clone was picked up a small number of times. V and J are TRBV11-2 and TRBJ2-7; tentative D call: TRBD2 (6 bases). The CDR3 sequence is 15 residues long. V was trimmed by 5 bases and J by 4 bases, leaving 18 bases between them. Germline CDR1 reads SGHAT; CDR2 reads FQNNGV. Here the CDR3 reads CASSAGGWRGYEQYF. CDR3 bases: TGTGCCAGCAGCGCCGGCGGGTGGAGGGGATACGAGCAGTACTTC.

This clone was counted between two and nine times. In DNA, the CDR3 is TGTGCCAGCAGCGGCTCGTCGGGAGCGAATAATTCACCCCTCCACTTT. Amino acid sequence: CASSGSSGANNSPLHF. The V and J genes are TRBV9 and TRBJ1-6, with D uncertain. V was shortened by 3 bases and J by 5 bases, with 15 bases between the two germline ends. The CDR3 covers 16 residues. In germline, CDR1 is SGDLS, CDR2 YYNGEE.

This clone was seen more than once but under ten times. The chain is built from TRBV4-3 and TRBJ2-3; 15 nucleotides align to TRBD2. CDR1 and CDR2 from the germline V gene are LGHNA and YSLEER. The CDR3 sequence is 18 residues long. J gave up 2 bases and V 1 base, and 4 bases lay outside the gene matches. The CDR3 protein is CASSQGTSGGDLTDTQYF. CDR3 nucleotide sequence: TGCGCCAGCAGCCAAGGGACTAGCGGGGGGGACCTCACAGATACGCAGTATTTT.